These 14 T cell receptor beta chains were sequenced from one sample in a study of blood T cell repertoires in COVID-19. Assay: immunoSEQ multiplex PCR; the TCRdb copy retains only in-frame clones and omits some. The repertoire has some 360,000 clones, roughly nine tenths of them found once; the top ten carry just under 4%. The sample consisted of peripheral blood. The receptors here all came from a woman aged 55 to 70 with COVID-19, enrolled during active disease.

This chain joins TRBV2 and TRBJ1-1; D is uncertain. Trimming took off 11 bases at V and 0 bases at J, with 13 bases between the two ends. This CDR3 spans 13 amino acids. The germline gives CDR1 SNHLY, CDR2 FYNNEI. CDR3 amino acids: CAAAPDLNTEAFF. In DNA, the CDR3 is TGTGCCGCCGCTCCAGATTTGAACACTGAAGCTTTCTTT.

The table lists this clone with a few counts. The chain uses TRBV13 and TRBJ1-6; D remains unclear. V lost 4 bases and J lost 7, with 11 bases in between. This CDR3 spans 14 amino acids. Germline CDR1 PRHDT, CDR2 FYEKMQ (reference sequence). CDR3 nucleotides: TGTGCCAGCAGCTCCGGGTCCGGGAATTCACCCCTCCACTTT. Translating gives CASSSGSGNSPLHF.

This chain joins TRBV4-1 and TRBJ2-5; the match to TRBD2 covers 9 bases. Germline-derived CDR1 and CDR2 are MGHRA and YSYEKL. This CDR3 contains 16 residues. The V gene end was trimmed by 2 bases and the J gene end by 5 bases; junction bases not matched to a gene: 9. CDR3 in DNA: TGCGCCAGCAGCCAAATGAAGGGACTAGCCGGGGAGACCCAGTACTTC. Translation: CASSQMKGLAGETQYF.

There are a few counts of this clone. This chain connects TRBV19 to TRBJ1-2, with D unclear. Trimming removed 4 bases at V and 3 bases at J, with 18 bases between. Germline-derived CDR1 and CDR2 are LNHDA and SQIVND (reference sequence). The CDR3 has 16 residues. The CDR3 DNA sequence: TGTGCCAGTAGTACCGTCACTCAGACGAGGGACTATGGCTACACCTTC. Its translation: CASSTVTQTRDYGYTF.

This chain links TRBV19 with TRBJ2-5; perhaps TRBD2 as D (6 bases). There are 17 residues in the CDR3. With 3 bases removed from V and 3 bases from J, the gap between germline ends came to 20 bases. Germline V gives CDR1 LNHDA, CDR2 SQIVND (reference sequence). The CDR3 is CASSIPPHLGLEETQYF. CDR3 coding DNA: TGTGCCAGTAGTATCCCTCCTCACTTGGGACTGGAAGAGACCCAGTACTTC.

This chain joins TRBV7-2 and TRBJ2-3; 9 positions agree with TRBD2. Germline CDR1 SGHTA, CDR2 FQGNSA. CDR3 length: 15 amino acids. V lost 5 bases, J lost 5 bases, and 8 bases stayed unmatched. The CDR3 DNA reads TGTGCCAGCAGCAAGGAGCGGGGGGTTAGAGATACGCAGTATTTT. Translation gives CASSKERGVRDTQYF.

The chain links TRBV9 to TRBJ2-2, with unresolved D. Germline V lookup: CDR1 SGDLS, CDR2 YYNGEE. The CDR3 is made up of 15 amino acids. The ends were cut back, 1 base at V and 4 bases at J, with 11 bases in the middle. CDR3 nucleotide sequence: TGTGCCAGCAGCGTAAATGCGCCCACCACCGGGGAGCTGTTTTTT. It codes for CASSVNAPTTGELFF.

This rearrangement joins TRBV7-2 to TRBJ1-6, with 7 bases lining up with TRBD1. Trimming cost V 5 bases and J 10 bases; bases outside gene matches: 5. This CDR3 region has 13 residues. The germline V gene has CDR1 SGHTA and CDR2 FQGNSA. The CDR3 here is CASSVTGVSPLHF. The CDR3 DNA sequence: TGTGCCAGCAGCGTAACAGGGGTGTCACCCCTCCACTTT.

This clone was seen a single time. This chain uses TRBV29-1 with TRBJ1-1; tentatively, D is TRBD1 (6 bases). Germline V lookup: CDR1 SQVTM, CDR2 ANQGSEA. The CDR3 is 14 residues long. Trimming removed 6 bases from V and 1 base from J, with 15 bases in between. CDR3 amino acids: CSVVQGSTNTEAFF. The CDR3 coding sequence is TGCAGCGTCGTACAGGGATCCACGAACACTGAAGCTTTCTTT.

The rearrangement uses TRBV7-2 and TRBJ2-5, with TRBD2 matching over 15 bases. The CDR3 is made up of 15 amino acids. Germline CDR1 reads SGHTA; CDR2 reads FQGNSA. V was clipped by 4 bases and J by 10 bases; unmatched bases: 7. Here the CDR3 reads CASSSGLAGGPVQYF. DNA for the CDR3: TGTGCCAGCAGCTCTGGACTAGCGGGGGGGCCTGTCCAGTACTTC.

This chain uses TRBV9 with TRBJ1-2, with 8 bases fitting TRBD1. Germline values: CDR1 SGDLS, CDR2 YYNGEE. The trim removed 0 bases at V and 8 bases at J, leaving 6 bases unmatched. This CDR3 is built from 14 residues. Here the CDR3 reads CASSVDRGRLGYTF. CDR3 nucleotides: TGTGCCAGCAGCGTAGACAGGGGGAGATTGGGCTACACCTTC.

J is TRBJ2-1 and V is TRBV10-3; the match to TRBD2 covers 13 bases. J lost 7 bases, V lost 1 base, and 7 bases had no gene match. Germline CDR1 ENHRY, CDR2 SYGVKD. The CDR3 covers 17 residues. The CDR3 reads CAISELKTSGGRNEQFF. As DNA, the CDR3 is TGTGCCATCAGTGAGTTGAAGACTAGCGGGGGGCGGAATGAGCAGTTCTTC.

The CDR3: CASSPPGAHESDTQYF. CDR3 sequence (DNA): TGTGCCAGCAGCCCTCCTGGAGCGCATGAATCGGATACGCAGTATTTT. V gene TRBV4-2 combines with J gene TRBJ2-3; no reliable D call. This CDR3 is 16 amino acids long. Germline V lookup: CDR1 LGHNA, CDR2 YNFKEQ. V gave up 4 bases and J gave up 6 bases, with 20 bases separating them.

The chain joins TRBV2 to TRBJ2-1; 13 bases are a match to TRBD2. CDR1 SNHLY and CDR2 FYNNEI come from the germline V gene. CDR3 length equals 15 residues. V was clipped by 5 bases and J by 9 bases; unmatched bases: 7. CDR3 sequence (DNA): TGTGCCAGCAGTCCACTAGCGGGGGGGCCTGGTGAGCAGTTCTTC. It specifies CASSPLAGGPGEQFF.